Given below is one T cell receptor beta chain in context. Its antigen is undetermined. The ends were cut back, 0 bases at V and 0 bases at J, with 4 bases in the middle. The CDR3 length is 15 residues. Germline CDR1 is SGHRS and CDR2 is YFSETQ. This specimen belongs to a study of T cell responses to AZD1222 COVID-19 vaccine. Whole-study results and caveats: The donor cohort was predominantly white British with a female majority, and clonal diversity may have been underestimated. Only after the peak T cell response were repertoires sampled.

Sequencing used immunoSEQ multiplex PCR; TCRdb keeps in-frame clones, though not all of them. Here the sample spans more than 100,000 clones, around 92% being singletons. The material sequenced was peripheral blood, taken on day 0 of AZD1222 vaccination. The TCR sequence derives from an adult in good health. This chain uses TRBV5-1 with TRBJ1-6, with D unclear. The DNA of the CDR3 is TGCGCCAGCAGCTTGGCCAGCTCCTATAATTCACCCCTCCACTTT. It translates to CASSLASSYNSPLHF.